This T cell receptor beta chain is drawn from a study of cytomegalovirus exposure and HLA in healthy donors. A remark on this clone: Antigen specificity is unknown.

Broader study findings: Later analysis suggested most CMV-associated TCR beta chains were HLA-restricted. Three CMV-associated chains were confirmed in vitro to be specific for CMV antigens. Sequence variants that were highly shared formed a cluster that was likely a sequencing artifact. A later analysis found common viral pathogens apparently linked to several of the most significant clusters.

PCR used 60 Vbeta primers and 13 Jbeta primers. Only in-frame clones appear in the TCRdb table, and some are missing; sequencing was by immunoSEQ multiplex PCR. In the table there are about 180,000 clones, 75% to 80% of which are singletons. The CDR3 spans 16 residues. CDR1 is SGHRS and CDR2 is YFSETQ in the germline V gene. The V gene end was trimmed by 4 bases and the J gene end by 1 base; junction bases not matched to a gene: 10. J is TRBJ2-5 and V is TRBV5-1, with 7 positions matching TRBD2. This sequence was found in a man aged 35-49 years in good health and CMV-seropositive. Sequenced input: PBMCs. The CDR3 here is CASSHGLDFTQETQYF. The CDR3 DNA reads TGCGCCAGCAGCCATGGACTAGATTTTACCCAAGAGACCCAGTACTTC.